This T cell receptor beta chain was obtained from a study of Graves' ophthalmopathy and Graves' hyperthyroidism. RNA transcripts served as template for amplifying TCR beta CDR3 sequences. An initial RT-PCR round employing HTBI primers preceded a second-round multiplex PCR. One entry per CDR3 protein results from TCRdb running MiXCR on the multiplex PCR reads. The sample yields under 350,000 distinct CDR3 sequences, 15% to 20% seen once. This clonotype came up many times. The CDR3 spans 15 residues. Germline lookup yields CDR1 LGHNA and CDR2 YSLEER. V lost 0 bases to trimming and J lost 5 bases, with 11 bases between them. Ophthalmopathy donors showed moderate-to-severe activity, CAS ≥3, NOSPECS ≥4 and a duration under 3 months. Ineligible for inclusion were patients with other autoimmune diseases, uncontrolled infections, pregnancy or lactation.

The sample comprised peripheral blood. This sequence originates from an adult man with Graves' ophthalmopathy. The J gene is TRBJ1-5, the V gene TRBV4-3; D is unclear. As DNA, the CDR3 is TGCGCCAGCAGCCAAGATGACGGGCTGTATCAGCCCCAGCATTTT. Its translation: CASSQDDGLYQPQHF.